Listed below are T cell receptor beta chains from one sample, sequenced in a study of CD8 T cells in ankylosing spondylitis. TCRdb reprocessed the 5' RACE reads with MiXCR, giving one entry per CDR3 protein. The sample records about 360,000 distinct CDR3 sequences, roughly 14% being singletons. Input material: blood, either unsorted or a sorted T cell fraction (not recorded which). The receptors derive from a male donor with ankylosing spondylitis or in good health (not recorded which). Both conserved end residues are trimmed from each CDR3.

TRBV7-2,ASSSGLLETQY
TRBV4-2,ASSQEVAGADTQY
TRBV4-1,ASSQEPDTEAF
TRBV9,ASSVDPTSGGANEQF
TRBV29-1,SVGEGWTVQETQY
TRBV7-2,ASSLRQTNTGELF
TRBV5-1,ASSFGDEQY
TRBV9,ASSVAVGTAEAF
TRBV29-1,SVEDHVSWDTQY
TRBV10-3,ASTGSVVADTQY
TRBV27,ASSLWGAYRSYEQY
TRBV20-1,SASPLEGGRTEAF
TRBV7-9,ASSPHSPAAGELF
TRBV20-1,SASNRPPGQGAVIDTQY
TRBV2,ASRTSSGTQY
TRBV12-5,ASADLGGMYEQY
TRBV25-1,ASSVGSPGDIQY
TRBV5-1,ASSLAPGPYEQY
TRBV20-1,SAPENTGELF
TRBV12-3/TRBV12-4,ASSSSGQGVGELF
TRBV6-5,ASSYSYRGSYNEQF
TRBV6-2/TRBV6-3,ASSPPLAGGPNEQF
TRBV4-1,ASTSIGVSMNTEAF
TRBV12-3/TRBV12-4,ASGGPRGLRDTQY
TRBV25-1,ASSERQGNTEAF
TRBV5-1,ASSLDIATGELF
TRBV3-1,ASSQQGRGFIYGYT
TRBV30,AWSARTGATQQY
TRBV27,ASSSGGGGNIQY
TRBV5-1,ASSSLAGATDTQY
TRBV5-1,ASSLLRGGTDTQY
TRBV29-1,SVGVTEAF
TRBV20-1,SARPGQGAALAGYT
TRBV19,ASSVEGGTQY
TRBV12-3/TRBV12-4,ASSLKDRFPHYGYT
TRBV11-2,ASRTAYEQY
TRBV7-6,ASSLAGVGNEQY
TRBV12-3/TRBV12-4,ASSLSSDGGYGYT
TRBV3-1,ASSHRGPGHQPQH
TRBV5-1,ASSSSGNYNEQY
TRBV6-1,ASCLAGGGPGELF
TRBV29-1,SVGGRGTDTQY
TRBV5-1,ASSLEGARQGGRQY
TRBV7-9,ASSFSSMNTEAF
TRBV29-1,SVVWRRSNEQY
TRBV2,ASQGQMNTEAF
TRBV27,ASSLWPMGTTYNSPLH
TRBV5-1,ASSLGPGMNTEAF
TRBV5-1,ASRSLAGVQETQY
TRBV5-1,ASSSGGTAFYEQY
TRBV6-5,ASSYRDGWNTEAF
TRBV18,ASSPRTDEQY
TRBV4-1,ASSQEASGRAIGELF
TRBV7-9,ASSPGTGGSTYGYT
TRBV18,ASSPQEEAEQF
TRBV6-5,ASSYSGPPGYT
TRBV5-1,ASSRGDSSYNEQF
TRBV3-1,ASSTHREEAF
TRBV10-3,AIGGDLQLF
TRBV11-2,ASSLVGGGGNSPLH